Listed here are 30 T cell receptor beta chains from one sample, sequenced in a study of blood T cells in healthy people across ages. Using a J-beta primer mix together with a sample-barcoded 5' primer, a second PCR was run for about 6 to 12 cycles. TCRdb re-called the 5' RACE reads through MiXCR, storing one row per CDR3 protein. Seen here are more than 1.4 million distinct CDR3 sequences, roughly 40% observed once, and the top ten hold under 8%. The sequencing sample was made of blood. The receptor source for this set is a woman between 18 and 30 years old in good health.

The chain is built from TRBV28 and TRBJ2-2; tentatively, D is TRBD1 (6 bases). Per the germline V gene, CDR1 is MDHEN and CDR2 is SYDVKM. The CDR3 contains 16 residues. Trimming removed 2 bases at V and 3 bases at J, with 13 bases between. For the CDR3, the DNA is TGTGCCAGCAGTTTAGACAGGTTAAGGGACACCGGGGAGCTGTTTTTT. This gives the protein CASSLDRLRDTGELFF.

This clonotype was seen only a few times. V is TRBV20-1 and J is TRBJ2-5, with D perhaps matching TRBD1 or TRBD2 (5 bases each). Germline CDR1 and CDR2: DFQATT and SNEGSKA (reference sequence). The V gene lost 5 bases and the J gene lost 4 bases, with 14 bases spanning the gap. The CDR3 has 13 residues. The CDR3 loop is CSAQRGVRETQYF. In DNA form, the CDR3 reads TGCAGTGCTCAGAGAGGGGTTCGAGAGACCCAGTACTTC.

The CDR3, as DNA: TGCGCCAGCAGCCAACCGGGACAGGGGGCTGAAAAACTGTTTTTT. It specifies CASSQPGQGAEKLFF. V and J are TRBV4-1 and TRBJ1-4, with 12 positions matching TRBD1. CDR3 length: 15 amino acids. With V trimmed by 2 bases and J by 7 bases, 2 bases remained unmatched. The germline gives CDR1 MGHRA, CDR2 YSYEKL.

This clonotype has only one observation. The CDR3, as DNA: TGTGCCAGCAGCGTGGTACAGGGTGGCTATGGCTACACCTTC. Encoded protein: CASSVVQGGYGYTF. The chain recombines TRBV5-5 with TRBJ1-2; a weak D match, TRBD1 (6 bases). The CDR3 spans 14 residues. Germline V lookup: CDR1 SGHKS, CDR2 YYEKEE (reference sequence). V lost 4 bases and J lost 4, with 14 bases in between.

Notes on this clonotype: At one end, the junction sequence differs from germline, possibly due to a read error. The rearrangement joins TRBV20-1 to TRBJ2-1, with 10 nucleotides matching TRBD2. CDR3 length equals 16 residues. Germline V gene sequence: CDR1 DFQATT, CDR2 SNEGSKA (reference sequence). The CDR3 DNA sequence: TGCAGTGCTAGAGACCCGCTAGCGGGGGCTTACAATGGGCAGTTCTTC. Translating gives CSARDPLAGAYNGQFF.

V usage is TRBV2 and J usage is TRBJ2-1, with 8 bases fitting TRBD2. The V and J ends lost 0 bases and 1 base, in that order; junction bases with no gene match: 5. The CDR3 length is 17 residues. The germline gives CDR1 SNHLY, CDR2 FYNNEI. This CDR3 reads CASSEAASGYSYNEQFF. In DNA, the CDR3 is TGTGCCAGCAGTGAAGCCGCTAGCGGGTATTCCTACAATGAGCAGTTCTTC. The full variable domain, its missing parts supplied by reference TRBV2 and TRBJ2-1, is EPEVTQTPSHQVTQMGQEVILRCVPISNHLYFYWYRQILGQKVEFLVSFYNNEISEKSEIFDDQFSVERPDGSNFTLKIRSTKLEDSAMYFCASSEAASGYSYNEQFFGPGTRLTVL.

This clonotype turned up a few times. The chain recombines TRBV4-2 with TRBJ2-1; D ambiguous. Germline-derived CDR1 and CDR2 are LGHNA and YNFKEQ. The V gene lost 4 bases and the J gene lost 8 bases, with 9 bases spanning the gap. The CDR3 extends over 12 amino acids. CDR3 DNA sequence: TGTGCCAGCAGCCGCGAGACGGATGAGCAGTTCTTC. It codes for CASSRETDEQFF.

This chain connects TRBV6-6 to TRBJ1-5; 7 bases match TRBD1. The length of the CDR3 is 16 residues. Germline V gene data show CDR1 as MNHNY and CDR2 as SVGAGI (reference sequence). The ends lost 0 bases at V and 6 bases at J; junction bases unmatched: 8. CDR3 protein: CASSYSEGAHGQPQHF. The CDR3 DNA reads TGTGCCAGCAGTTACTCGGAGGGGGCCCATGGTCAGCCCCAGCATTTT.

The genes are TRBV20-1 and TRBJ1-1, with unresolved D. V shed 4 bases and J shed 1 base, with 10 bases lying between them. The CDR3 is 13 amino acids. Germline CDR1 reads DFQATT; CDR2 reads SNEGSKA (reference sequence). The CDR3, as DNA: TGCAGTGCTATCCCCGAGTCGAACACTGAAGCTTTCTTT. Protein sequence: CSAIPESNTEAFF.

The chain uses TRBV15 and TRBJ2-6; D remains ambiguous. Germline V gene sequence: CDR1 LNHNV, CDR2 YYDKDF (reference sequence). Between the trimmed V and J ends, which lost 3 bases and 2 bases, there was a span of 17 bases. This CDR3 is built from 18 residues. The CDR3 DNA follows: TGTGCCACCAGCAGGATCGGGTCCGGATTGGCTGGGGCCAACGTCCTGACTTTC. Translated: CATSRIGSGLAGANVLTF. Complete variable domain (other parts from reference TRBV15 and TRBJ2-6): DAMVIQNPRYQVTQFGKPVTLSCSQTLNHNVMYWYQQKSSQAPKLLFHYYDKDFNNEADTPDNFQSRRPNTSFCFLDIRSPGLGDTAMYLCATSRIGSGLAGANVLTFGAGSRLTVL.

V gene TRBV12-3 or TRBV12-4 combines with J gene TRBJ2-4, with D possibly being TRBD1 (6 bases). The end of the DNA fits TRBJ2-7 better, so the J call may be wrong. This CDR3 contains 14 residues. The chain's CDR3 is CASSSTGMPHEQYF. In DNA, the CDR3 is TGTGCCAGCAGCTCCACAGGGATGCCCCACGAGCAGTACTTC.

This clonotype was found a few times. The chain is built from TRBV5-5 and TRBJ2-3; D unresolved. The CDR3 contains 13 residues. Germline CDR1 SGHKS, CDR2 YYEKEE (reference sequence). The germline V and J ends were trimmed by 6 bases and 6 bases, with 14 bases remaining between them. The CDR3 bases are TGTGCCAGCACCCCGGAACGATTGGATACGCAGTATTTT. It yields the protein CASTPERLDTQYF.

The rearrangement links TRBV5-1 to TRBJ2-7; 7 nucleotides align to TRBD1. J gave up 0 bases and V 4 bases, and 7 bases lay outside the gene matches. Germline loops: CDR1 SGHRS, CDR2 YFSETQ. The CDR3 covers 15 residues. CDR3 residues: CASSPVGGLSYEQYF. CDR3 nucleotides: TGCGCCAGCAGCCCGGTAGGGGGCCTCTCCTACGAGCAGTACTTC.

The CDR3 DNA sequence: TGTGCCAGCAGTCCCGTGTCGGCTGTGGGTGAAGCTTTCTTT. Translated, it gives CASSPVSAVGEAFF. V gene TRBV12-3 or TRBV12-4 combines with J gene TRBJ1-1; D gene unclear. Trimming took off 5 bases at V and 7 bases at J, with 17 bases between the two ends. The CDR3 is made up of 14 amino acids.

This chain joins TRBV6-5 and TRBJ2-3; no definite D call. The V end was cut by 6 bases, the J end by 4 bases, with 11 bases between. Germline V gene sequence: CDR1 MNHEY, CDR2 SVGAGI. The CDR3 loop spans 13 amino acids. CDR3 sequence (DNA): TGTGCCAGCAGAAGTAGCAGGCCAGATACGCAGTATTTT. This encodes CASRSSRPDTQYF.

This clonotype was seen a few times. V usage is TRBV14 and J usage is TRBJ1-2, with D unclear. This CDR3 is 13 amino acids long. Trimming removed 4 bases at V and 8 bases at J, with 14 bases between. Per the germline V gene, CDR1 is SGHDN and CDR2 is FVKESK. CDR3 loop: CASSLGIAGGYTF. Written as DNA, the CDR3 is TGTGCCAGCAGCCTGGGGATCGCCGGGGGCTACACCTTC.

The V call is TRBV12-5, the J call TRBJ1-2; 9 nucleotides align to TRBD1. Germline assignment: CDR1 LGHNT and CDR2 FRNRAP. This CDR3 contains 14 residues. The V segment lost 1 base and the J segment 8 bases; nucleotides outside the gene matches: 5. The DNA of the CDR3 is TGTGCTAGTGGTTTGGGCACAGGGGGCGGAGGCTACACCTTC. It translates to CASGLGTGGGGYTF.

The chain joins TRBV20-1 to TRBJ1-5, with no clear D. CDR3 size: 12 residues. V gave up 7 bases and J gave up 3 bases, with 10 bases separating them. Germline V lookup: CDR1 DFQATT, CDR2 SNEGSKA (reference sequence). CDR3 sequence (DNA): TGCAGTGGGGCGGGGAACAATCAGCCCCAGCATTTT. It yields the protein CSGAGNNQPQHF.

The V gene is TRBV6-2 or TRBV6-3, the J gene TRBJ1-2; 11 positions match TRBD1. The germline CDR1 and CDR2 sequences are MNHEY and SVGEGT. V lost 1 base and J lost 5; bases outside the gene matches: 3. The CDR3 is 15 residues long. The CDR3 sequence is CASSYFGTGGYGYTF. CDR3 sequence (DNA): TGTGCCAGCAGTTACTTCGGGACAGGGGGATATGGCTACACCTTC.

With respect to this clonotype: A much larger clone lies one base from this, so it may be a read error. V usage is TRBV9 and J usage is TRBJ2-3, with 10 positions matching TRBD2. The V segment lost 4 bases and the J segment 4 bases; nucleotides outside the gene matches: 9. The CDR3 contains 16 residues. CDR1 and CDR2 (germline): SGDLS, YYNGEE. This CDR3 is CASSRSGGAASDTQYF. The DNA of the CDR3 is TGTGCCAGCAGCCGAAGCGGGGGGGCGGCCTCAGATACGCAGTATTTT.

The chain recombines TRBV2 with TRBJ2-3, with a weak D call TRBD2 (5 bases). V was shortened by 4 bases and J by 0 bases, with 11 bases between the two germline ends. Germline CDR1 reads SNHLY; CDR2 reads FYNNEI. The CDR3 is 15 amino acids. CDR3: CASSGADTSTDTQYF. For the CDR3, the DNA is TGTGCCAGCAGTGGAGCGGATACTAGCACAGATACGCAGTATTTT.

This chain connects TRBV12-3 or TRBV12-4 to TRBJ1-1; D not certain. The CDR3 runs 14 residues. V was cut by 7 bases and J by 4 bases, with 16 bases left in between. Here the CDR3 reads CASTNFPQSTEAFF. CDR3 in DNA: TGTGCCAGCACCAACTTCCCACAGAGCACTGAAGCTTTCTTT.

The chain combines TRBV7-9 with TRBJ2-7; TRBD2 matches at 9 bases. The CDR3 is 15 amino acids. V was clipped by 5 bases and J by 5 bases; unmatched bases: 10. Germline V gene data show CDR1 as SEHNR and CDR2 as FQNEAQ (reference sequence). The CDR3 DNA reads as TGTGCCAGCAGCGATCGCGGGGGGGCACCGGACGAGCAGTACTTC. Translated: CASSDRGGAPDEQYF.

For this clonotype: One junction end disagrees with the germline gene, perhaps due to a read error. V and J are TRBV5-1 and TRBJ2-5; TRBD1 is a possible D gene (7 bases). The better agreement between TRBJ2-7 and the DNA end casts doubt on the J call. This CDR3 is built from 14 residues. Germline assignment: CDR1 SGHRS and CDR2 YFSETQ. Here the CDR3 DNA reads TGCACCAGCAGCTCGACAGGGACTCAAAGCGAGCAGTACTTC. It translates to CTSSSTGTQSEQYF.

This clonotype was seen a few times. Written as DNA, the CDR3 is TGCAGTGCATTTCGCACCGGATACAATGAGCAGTTCTTC. Protein: CSAFRTGYNEQFF. The chain couples TRBV20-1 to TRBJ2-1; D is unresolved. The V end lost 6 bases, the J end lost 4 bases, and 13 bases lay between the germline ends. The CDR3 consists of 13 residues. In germline, CDR1 is DFQATT, CDR2 SNEGSKA (reference sequence).

There are a few counts of this clonotype. This chain connects TRBV7-2 to TRBJ2-7, with 10 bases matching TRBD2. The J call could be wrong; TRBJ2-5 is a better fit for the DNA end. CDR1 is SGHTA, CDR2 FQGNSA, per germline. This CDR3 region has 15 residues. The CDR3 sequence is CASSSGLAALVTQYF. In nucleotides, the CDR3 is TGTGCCAGCAGCTCCGGACTAGCGGCGTTAGTGACCCAGTACTTC.

This chain's CDR3 is CASSLGPKSPLHF. The CDR3 region has the DNA TGTGCCAGCAGTTTAGGACCTAAATCACCCCTCCACTTT. The gene calls are TRBV12-3 or TRBV12-4 and TRBJ1-6; no firm D call. The CDR3 consists of 13 residues. The V end was cut by 1 base, the J end by 10 bases, with 8 bases between.

The gene calls are TRBV10-2 and TRBJ1-1; D is possibly TRBD1 (5 bases). The CDR3 is 13 amino acids. Trimming removed 2 bases from V and 4 bases from J, with 8 bases in between. Looked up from germline, CDR1 is WSHSY and CDR2 is SAAADI. CDR3 bases: TGCGCCAGCAGTGAGCGTAGGGGCACTGAAGCTTTCTTT. It specifies CASSERRGTEAFF.

This chain links TRBV5-1 with TRBJ2-1; D unresolved. The CDR3 runs 17 residues. V lost 4 bases, J lost 6 bases, and 23 bases lay in between. Germline CDR1 and CDR2: SGHRS and YFSETQ. CDR3 amino acids: CASSPHQLGIWVNEQFF. The DNA for the CDR3 is TGCGCCAGCAGCCCGCACCAGTTGGGAATTTGGGTCAATGAGCAGTTCTTC.

The V gene is TRBV5-5, the J gene TRBJ2-1, with 8 nucleotides matching TRBD1. From germline, CDR1 is SGHKS and CDR2 YYEKEE (reference sequence). CDR3 length: 13 residues. V was clipped by 5 bases and J by 12 bases; unmatched bases: 10. As DNA, the CDR3 is TGTGCCAGCAGACCCAGGGGGCGGGATGGGCAGTTCTTC. Translation gives CASRPRGRDGQFF. Filled out from reference TRBV5-5 and TRBJ2-1, the complete variable domain reads DAGVTQSPTHLIKTRGQQVTLRCSPISGHKSVSWYQQVLGQGPQFIFQYYEKEERGRGNFPDRFSARQFPNYSSELNVNALLLGDSALYLCASRPRGRDGQFFGPGTRLTVL.